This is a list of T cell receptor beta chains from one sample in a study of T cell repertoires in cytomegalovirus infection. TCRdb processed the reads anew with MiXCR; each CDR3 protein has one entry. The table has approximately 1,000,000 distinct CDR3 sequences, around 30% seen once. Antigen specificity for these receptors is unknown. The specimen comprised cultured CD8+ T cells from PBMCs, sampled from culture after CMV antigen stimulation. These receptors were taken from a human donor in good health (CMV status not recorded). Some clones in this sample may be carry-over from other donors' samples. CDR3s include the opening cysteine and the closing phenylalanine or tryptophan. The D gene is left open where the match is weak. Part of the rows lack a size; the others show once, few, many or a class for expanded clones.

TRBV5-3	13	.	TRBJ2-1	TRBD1	TGTGCCAGCCGCCAGGGGGCGGGGAATGAGCAGTTCTTC	CASRQGAGNEQFF
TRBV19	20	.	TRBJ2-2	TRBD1	TGTGCCAGTAGTATAGATCTATGGAGGACAGGGGGCCCTAACACCGGGGAGCTGTTTTTT	CASSIDLWRTGGPNTGELFF
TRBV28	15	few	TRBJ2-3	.	TGTGCCAGCAGGTCTGGGGGGCCTAGCACAGATACGCAGTATTTT	CASRSGGPSTDTQYF
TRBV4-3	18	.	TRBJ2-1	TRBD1	TGCGCCAGCAGCCAACACTATCAGACAGGGGAACACTACAATGAGCAGTTCTTC	CASSQHYQTGEHYNEQFF
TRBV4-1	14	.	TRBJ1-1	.	TGCGCCAGCAGCCCCCTTCTAGGGAGCACTGAAGCTTTCTTT	CASSPLLGSTEAFF
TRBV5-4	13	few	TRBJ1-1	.	TGTGCCAGCAAAGGACCACAGAACACTGAAGCTTTCTTT	CASKGPQNTEAFF
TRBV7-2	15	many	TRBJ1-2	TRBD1	TGTGCCAGCAGCAAACCGGGACAGCTCAAGTATGGCTACACCTTC	CASSKPGQLKYGYTF
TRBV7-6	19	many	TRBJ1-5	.	TGTGCCAGCAGCCTCCGCAGCGCCCCCAGCCGGGACCACAATCAGCCCCAGCATTTT	CASSLRSAPSRDHNQPQHF
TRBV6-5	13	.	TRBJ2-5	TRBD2	TGTGCCAGCAGTTACCTGGGAGGGGAGACCCAGTACTTC	CASSYLGGETQYF
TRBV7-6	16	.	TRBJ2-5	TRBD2	TGTGCCAGCAGTCAACGGACTAGCGGCTACCAAGAGACCCTGTACTTC	CASSQRTSGYQETLYF
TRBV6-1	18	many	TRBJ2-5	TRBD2	TGTGCCAGCAGTGAACAGCGACTAGCGGGGGGGTACCGAGAGACCCAGTACTTC	CASSEQRLAGGYRETQYF
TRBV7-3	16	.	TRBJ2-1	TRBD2	TGTGCCAGCAGCTTAGACGTGGGCGGGGGCTACAATGAGCAGTTCTTC	CASSLDVGGGYNEQFF
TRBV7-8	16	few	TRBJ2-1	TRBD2	TGTGCCAGCAGAATAGCGGGGCCGAGCTCCTACAATGAGCAGTTCTTC	CASRIAGPSSYNEQFF
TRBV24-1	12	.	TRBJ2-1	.	TGTGCCACGAGAGCTAGCTCGGGTGAGCAGTTCTTC	CATRASSGEQFF
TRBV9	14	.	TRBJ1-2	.	TGTGCCAGCAGCGTAGCTCCGGGGAACTATGGCTACACCTTC	CASSVAPGNYGYTF
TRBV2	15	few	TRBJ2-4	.	TGTGCCAGCCTTGGAGGGGGGGCTGCCAAAAACATTCAGTACTTC	CASLGGGAAKNIQYF
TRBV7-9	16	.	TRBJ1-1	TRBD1	TGTGCCAGCAGCTTCCCCAGGGGGCGAAGATACACTGAAGCTTTCTTT	CASSFPRGRRYTEAFF
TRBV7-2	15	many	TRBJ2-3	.	TGTGCCAGCAGCTTTACCGGGGCCGAAGCAGATACGCAGTATTTT	CASSFTGAEADTQYF
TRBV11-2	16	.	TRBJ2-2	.	TGTGCCAGCAGCTCAGGGTGGGGCGCGGGCACCGGGGAGCTGTTTTTT	CASSSGWGAGTGELFF
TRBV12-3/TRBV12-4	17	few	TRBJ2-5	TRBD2	TGTGCCAGCAGTGACAGAGCGACTAGCGGTCTCCAAGAGACCCAGTACTTC	CASSDRATSGLQETQYF
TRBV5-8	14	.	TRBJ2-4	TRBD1	TGTGCCAGCAGCACCGCGGACAGGAGAAACATTCAGTACTTC	CASSTADRRNIQYF
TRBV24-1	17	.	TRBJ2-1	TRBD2	TGTGCCACCAGTGCCACTGTAGCGGGGAGCTCCTACAATGAGCAGTTCTTC	CATSATVAGSSYNEQFF